This TCR beta chain was observed in a study of blood T cell repertoires in COVID-19. The participants were between about 18 and 90 years old and came from 24 US areas. Assignments of participants to cohorts depended upon their own reported clinical history. Using immunoSEQ multiplex PCR, the repertoire was profiled, and TCRdb retains in-frame clones only, with some absent. The top ten clones hold 1% to 1.5% of a sample with under 450,000 clones, more than 75% of them seen once. This clonotype was sampled from a man aged 30 to 39 who had recovered from COVID-19. Sequences were obtained from PBMCs or T cells enriched from blood (not recorded which).

The DNA for the CDR3 is TGTGCCAGCAGCTTACTTTCAGGGGGTGTGATCGGCACCGGGGAGCTGTTTTTT. As protein: CASSLLSGGVIGTGELFF. This sequence joins TRBV7-2 and TRBJ2-2; 7 bases map to TRBD1. V lost 2 bases to trimming and J lost 4 bases; unmatched junction nucleotides: 13. This CDR3 spans 18 amino acids. The germline CDR1 and CDR2 sequences are SGHTA and FQGNSA.